Following are 24 T cell receptor beta chains from one sample sequenced in a study of blood T cell repertoires in COVID-19. Produced via immunoSEQ multiplex PCR; TCRdb's table is partial and in-frame only. The sample holds approximately 500,000 clones, roughly nine tenths seen once. The sample comprised peripheral blood. These receptors originate from a young man with COVID-19, enrolled during active disease.

This clone was observed a few times. The chain combines TRBV11-2 with TRBJ2-2, with 8 positions matching TRBD1. The CDR3 spans 19 residues. Germline CDR1 is SGHAT and CDR2 is FQNNGV. V gave up 0 bases and J gave up 3 bases; unmatched junction bases: 12. The CDR3 region has the DNA TGTGCCAGCAGCTTAGATTACGTAGACAGGGGATGGGACACCGGGGAGCTGTTTTTT. Translation gives CASSLDYVDRGWDTGELFF.

V gene TRBV10-3 combines with J gene TRBJ1-5; D is uncertain. Germline CDR1 and CDR2: ENHRY and SYGVKD. The CDR3 runs 13 residues. Between the trimmed V and J ends, which lost 3 bases and 11 bases, there was a span of 14 bases. The CDR3 region has the DNA TGTGCCATCAGTGATCTAGGAGGAATAGCCCAGCATTTT. As protein: CAISDLGGIAQHF.

The V call is TRBV12-5, the J call TRBJ2-7; TRBD1 is a possible D gene (6 bases). Trimming removed 5 bases from V and 2 bases from J, with 13 bases in between. CDR1 LGHNT and CDR2 FRNRAP come from the germline V gene. CDR3 length: 14 residues. The CDR3 DNA is TGTGCTAGTGGTACTACAGGGTACACCTACGAGCAGTACTTC. Translating gives CASGTTGYTYEQYF.

J is TRBJ1-2 and V is TRBV4-1; 9 bases are shared with TRBD1. Germline loops: CDR1 MGHRA, CDR2 YSYEKL. The length of the CDR3 is 15 residues. V trimming: 1 base; J trimming: 6 bases; junction bases outside the gene matches: 6. CDR3 nucleotide sequence: TGCGCCAGCAGCCAAGTTCCGGGACAGGGAGATGGCTACACCTTC. It encodes CASSQVPGQGDGYTF.

The chain has TRBV5-4 and TRBJ2-7; perhaps TRBD2 as D (6 bases). The CDR3 spans 14 residues. V lost 1 base and J 4 bases, leaving 12 bases between the germline ends. CDR1 and CDR2 (germline): SGHNT, YYREEE (reference sequence). In DNA, the CDR3 is TGTGCCAGCAGCTTGAATAGCGGAAGATACGAGCAGTACTTC. Residues: CASSLNSGRYEQYF.

The J gene is TRBJ1-5, the V gene TRBV6-1; the match to TRBD1 covers 11 bases. The germline gives CDR1 MNHNS, CDR2 SASEGT. The CDR3 runs 20 residues. Trimming removed 4 bases from V and 0 bases from J; junction bases left unmatched: 14. DNA of the CDR3: TGTGCCAGCAGTGTTCCCCGGGACAGGGGGAGCCGTTATAGCAATCAGCCCCAGCATTTT. Translation gives CASSVPRDRGSRYSNQPQHF.

This rearrangement joins TRBV7-6 to TRBJ2-1; 13 bases fit TRBD2. Germline CDR1 and CDR2: SGHVS and FNYEAQ. The CDR3 loop spans 15 amino acids. Unmatched junction bases numbered 2, after V lost 0 bases and J lost 9 bases. In nucleotides, the CDR3 is TGTGCCAGCAGCTTAGCTACTAGCGGGAGGGGTGAGCAGTTCTTC. Translated: CASSLATSGRGEQFF.

The chain joins TRBV2 to TRBJ2-7, with 10 bases lining up with TRBD2. The V gene's germline CDR1 is SNHLY and CDR2 FYNNEI. J lost 0 bases, V lost 2 bases, and 4 bases had no gene match. There are 16 residues in the CDR3. For the CDR3, the DNA is TGTGCCAGCAGTGAATTCCTAGCGGGAGCCTCCTACGAGCAGTACTTC. It is translated as CASSEFLAGASYEQYF.

The rearrangement uses TRBV2 and TRBJ2-2; 9 positions agree with TRBD2. V lost 6 bases to trimming and J lost 4 bases; unmatched junction nucleotides: 0. The germline V gene encodes CDR1 SNHLY and CDR2 FYNNEI. CDR3 length equals 13 residues. The chain's CDR3 is CASRTSGTGELFF. CDR3 sequence (DNA): TGTGCCAGCAGGACTAGCGGCACCGGGGAGCTGTTTTTT.

The rearrangement joins TRBV4-1 to TRBJ2-5; TRBD2 aligns across 10 bases. The CDR3 runs 15 residues. Germline CDR1 reads MGHRA; CDR2 reads YSYEKL. The V segment lost 4 bases and the J segment 4 bases; nucleotides outside the gene matches: 6. The CDR3 DNA reads as TGCGCCAGCAGCCTATCTAGCGGGAGATCAGAGACCCAGTACTTC. Its translation is CASSLSSGRSETQYF.

The rearrangement links TRBV11-3 to TRBJ2-7, with a possible D match to TRBD2 (6 bases). The CDR3 is 14 residues long. Trimming stripped 3 bases from V and 4 bases from J, with 13 bases between. Per germline, CDR1 SGHNT and CDR2 YENEEA. CDR3 in amino acids: CASSFSPGRYEQYF. The CDR3 region has the DNA TGTGCCAGCAGCTTCAGCCCCGGGAGATACGAGCAGTACTTC.

The chain carries TRBV7-9 and TRBJ2-5; D possibly corresponds to TRBD1 (5 bases). Germline values: CDR1 SEHNR, CDR2 FQNEAQ (reference sequence). Trimming left V 5 bases short and J 5 bases short, with 15 bases between. This CDR3 is 14 amino acids long. Here the CDR3 reads CASSPQGSEETQYF. The CDR3 region has the DNA TGTGCCAGCAGCCCCCAGGGATCGGAGGAGACCCAGTACTTC.

The rearrangement uses TRBV11-2 and TRBJ2-7, with D possibly being TRBD2 (5 bases). The CDR3 is 13 residues long. The V end lost 4 bases, the J end lost 2 bases, and 9 bases lay between the germline ends. Germline V gene lookup returns CDR1 SGHAT and CDR2 FQNNGV. As DNA, the CDR3 is TGTGCCAGCAGCTCCCTCGGGACCTACGAGCAGTACTTC. Amino acids: CASSSLGTYEQYF.

V usage is TRBV5-4 and J usage is TRBJ2-2; 7 nucleotides line up with TRBD1. This CDR3 contains 16 residues. CDR1 and CDR2 (germline): SGHNT, YYREEE (reference sequence). The trim removed 4 bases at V and 2 bases at J, leaving 8 bases unmatched. The CDR3 loop reads CASSTGRGGNTGELFF. The CDR3 bases are TGTGCCAGCAGCACCGGCAGAGGGGGCAACACCGGGGAGCTGTTTTTT.

This sequence joins TRBV24-1 and TRBJ2-7; the D gene is possibly TRBD1 (6 bases). The CDR3 is 13 amino acids. CDR1 is KGHDR and CDR2 is SFDVKD in the germline V gene. Trimming took 9 bases from V and 2 from J, leaving 13 bases between them. Written as DNA, the CDR3 is TGTGCCACCGGGCCGGACAGTGCCTACGAGCAGTACTTC. This translates into CATGPDSAYEQYF.

This rearrangement joins TRBV11-2 to TRBJ2-5, with 8 nucleotides matching TRBD1. Unmatched junction bases numbered 10, after V lost 6 bases and J lost 4 bases. From germline, CDR1 is SGHAT and CDR2 FQNNGV. The CDR3 consists of 15 residues. CDR3 loop: CASSLIGQGVETQYF. For the CDR3, the DNA is TGTGCCAGCAGTCTTATCGGACAGGGCGTAGAGACCCAGTACTTC.

CDR3 sequence: CATSDAGGVGDTQYF. The CDR3 DNA reads as TGTGCCACCAGTGATGCGGGCGGGGTCGGGGATACGCAGTATTTT. This sequence joins TRBV24-1 and TRBJ2-3, with D possibly matching TRBD2 (6 bases). Trimming left V 3 bases short and J 6 bases short, with 15 bases between. The CDR3 totals 15 residues. Per the germline V gene, CDR1 is KGHDR and CDR2 is SFDVKD.

The CDR3 nucleotides read TGCGCCAGCAGCCAAGAAAGAGCAGGAGCGGGGTCCTACAATGAGCAGTTCTTC. This sequence encodes CASSQERAGAGSYNEQFF. The chain recombines TRBV4-1 with TRBJ2-1; 7 nucleotides agree with TRBD2. V lost 0 bases, J lost 1 base, and 9 bases stayed unmatched. This CDR3 region has 18 residues. The germline CDR1 and CDR2 sequences are MGHRA and YSYEKL.

The chain recombines TRBV7-6 with TRBJ1-2; TRBD1 might be the D (5 bases). Germline V CDR1 and CDR2: SGHVS, FNYEAQ. Trimming shortened V by 5 bases and J by 2 bases, and 15 bases separated the two germline ends. The CDR3 has 15 residues. CDR3 nucleotides: TGTGCCAGCAGCCCCAGCCAGGGTGGGAACTATGGCTACACCTTC. Translated: CASSPSQGGNYGYTF.

The chain is built from TRBV6-2 or TRBV6-3 and TRBJ2-3; 10 bases are a match to TRBD2. CDR1 is MNHEY, CDR2 SVGEGT, per germline. Unmatched junction bases numbered 6, after V lost 0 bases and J lost 0 bases. CDR3 length: 18 amino acids. The CDR3 sequence: CASSYSRSGGDSTDTQYF. CDR3 bases: TGTGCCAGCAGTTACTCGAGAAGCGGGGGGGATAGCACAGATACGCAGTATTTT.

The J gene is TRBJ2-5, the V gene TRBV10-3; 11 nucleotides line up with TRBD1. J lost 1 base, V lost 4 bases, and 2 bases had no gene match. This CDR3 comprises 15 residues. Looked up from germline, CDR1 is ENHRY and CDR2 is SYGVKD. The CDR3 loop reads CAISGDRGSQETQYF. The CDR3 bases are TGTGCCATCAGTGGGGACAGGGGGTCCCAAGAGACCCAGTACTTC.

The chain joins TRBV9 to TRBJ2-7; D possibly corresponds to TRBD2 (6 bases). The length of the CDR3 is 13 residues. Germline values: CDR1 SGDLS, CDR2 YYNGEE. The ends were cut back, 3 bases at V and 5 bases at J, with 12 bases in the middle. The CDR3 DNA reads TGTGCCAGCAGCGCCCGCGGGGAGAACGAGCAGTACTTC. It translates to CASSARGENEQYF.

J is TRBJ1-5 and V is TRBV3-1 (or the pseudogene TRBV3-2); the D gene is possibly TRBD1 (6 bases). V was clipped by 1 base and J by 5 bases, with 6 bases between them. CDR1 and CDR2 (germline): LGHDT, YNNKEL (reference sequence). CDR3 length: 13 residues. This chain's CDR3 is CASSQAGDQPQHF. The CDR3 bases are TGTGCCAGCAGCCAAGCAGGGGATCAGCCCCAGCATTTT.

The chain joins TRBV6-5 to TRBJ2-7; TRBD1 is a possible D gene (5 bases). Between the trimmed V and J ends, which lost 4 bases and 2 bases, there was a span of 15 bases. Germline assignment: CDR1 MNHEY and CDR2 SVGAGI. The length of the CDR3 is 15 residues. The CDR3 is CASSSSPDSPYEQYF. CDR3 sequence (DNA): TGTGCCAGCAGTTCATCCCCTGACAGTCCCTACGAGCAGTACTTC.